The following is a TCR beta chain sequence with its context. Antigen specificity is unknown. This record comes from a study of cytomegalovirus exposure and HLA in healthy donors. Germline assignment: CDR1 ENHRY and CDR2 SYGVKD. CDR3 length: 14 residues. V was pared by 3 bases and J by 3 bases, with 4 bases of the junction left unmatched. The PCR was carried out with 60 Vbeta primers and 13 Jbeta primers. Generated by immunoSEQ multiplex PCR, the TCRdb table keeps only in-frame clones and is missing some. The sample gives over 150,000 clones, around 82% of which show up once; roughly an eighth is in the top ten. Study observations and caveats: A later analysis reported that several of the most significant clusters appeared to be linked to common viral pathogens, among them Epstein-Barr virus. DRB1 showed the most TCR associations and HLA-C the fewest in a later analysis, as rates varied by HLA locus. The authors reported that TCR beta sequences could predict HLA-A and HLA-B alleles. These predictions were accurate for most subjects in the first cohort.

The material sequenced was PBMCs. The rearrangement uses TRBV10-3 and TRBJ1-2, with TRBD1 matching 7 bases. This sequence was found in a woman between 45 and 60 years old in good health and CMV-seropositive. CDR3 nucleotides: TGTGCCATCAGTGACGTCGACAGGGACTATGGCTACACCTTC. It is translated as CAISDVDRDYGYTF.